This is a list of T cell receptor beta chains from one sample in a study of cytomegalovirus exposure and HLA in healthy donors. Profiling relied on immunoSEQ multiplex PCR, and the TCRdb table lists in-frame clones only, not all of them. This table holds over 150,000 clones, around 77% found once. The sequenced material came from PBMCs. The origin of the receptors is a woman in her forties or fifties in good health and CMV-seropositive. The CDR3 runs from the conserved cysteine through the conserved F or W. The D gene is left open where the match is weak. Clone size, where shown, is once, few, many, or a class for clones that have expanded.

V: TRBV7-3; D: NA; J: TRBJ2-3; size: few; CDR3: CASSPQGNTDTQYF; DNA: TGTGCCAGCAGCCCACAGGGAAACACAGATACGCAGTATTTT
V: TRBV2; D: NA; J: TRBJ2-2; size: NA; CDR3: CASSEALGGTGELFF; DNA: TGTGCCAGCAGTGAAGCGCTTGGCGGAACCGGGGAGCTGTTTTTT
V: TRBV15; D: TRBD1; J: TRBJ1-5; size: NA; CDR3: CATSRERAIWTGNKPQHF; DNA: TGTGCCACCAGCAGAGAACGGGCAATCTGGACAGGGAATAAGCCCCAGCATTTT
V: TRBV2; D: NA; J: TRBJ1-1; size: NA; CDR3: CASRVNRDLGTNTEAFF; DNA: TGTGCCAGCAGGGTCAACAGAGACCTGGGGACAAACACTGAAGCTTTCTTT
V: TRBV5-8; D: NA; J: TRBJ2-6; size: NA; CDR3: CASSLARSSGANVLTF; DNA: TGTGCCAGCAGCTTGGCCAGGTCCTCTGGGGCCAACGTCCTGACTTTC
V: TRBV20-1; D: NA; J: TRBJ1-2; size: NA; CDR3: CSASEGYGYTF; DNA: TGCAGTGCTTCCGAGGGCTATGGCTACACCTTC
V: TRBV5-1; D: NA; J: TRBJ2-7; size: NA; CDR3: CASTRSGFWYEQYF; DNA: TGCGCCAGCACCCGGTCGGGGTTTTGGTACGAGCAGTACTTC
V: TRBV15; D: TRBD1; J: TRBJ1-2; size: NA; CDR3: CATSAPTGTGGSYGYTF; DNA: TGTGCCACCAGCGCACCTACCGGGACAGGGGGCTCCTATGGCTACACCTTC
V: TRBV4-2; D: NA; J: TRBJ1-2; size: NA; CDR3: CASSQDQGNYGYTF; DNA: TGTGCCAGCAGCCAAGATCAGGGGAACTATGGCTACACCTTC
V: TRBV27; D: TRBD2; J: TRBJ2-1; size: NA; CDR3: CASSSTSLAGVIHEQFF; DNA: TGTGCCAGCAGTTCTACATCTTTAGCGGGAGTTATTCATGAGCAGTTCTTC
V: TRBV29-1; D: NA; J: TRBJ1-2; size: NA; CDR3: CSATREGGSNYGYTF; DNA: TGCAGCGCCACGCGGGAGGGGGGATCTAACTATGGCTACACCTTC
V: TRBV6-6; D: TRBD1; J: TRBJ1-4; size: NA; CDR3: CASRNSGTGGEKLFF; DNA: TGTGCCAGCAGGAATAGCGGGACAGGGGGCGAAAAACTGTTTTTT
V: TRBV19; D: NA; J: TRBJ1-4; size: NA; CDR3: CASSMGQHEKLFF; DNA: TGTGCCAGTAGTATGGGGCAACACGAAAAACTGTTTTTT
V: TRBV28; D: TRBD1; J: TRBJ1-2; size: NA; CDR3: CASSLTGADGYTF; DNA: TGTGCCAGCAGTTTGACAGGGGCCGACGGCTACACCTTC
V: TRBV19; D: TRBD1; J: TRBJ2-2; size: NA; CDR3: CASMKQGRTGELFF; DNA: TGTGCCAGTATGAAACAGGGGCGGACCGGGGAGCTGTTTTTT
V: TRBV11-2; D: TRBD2; J: TRBJ2-1; size: few; CDR3: CASSSLLAGGINEQFF; DNA: TGTGCCAGCAGCTCCTTACTAGCGGGGGGGATCAATGAGCAGTTCTTC
V: TRBV7-9; D: NA; J: TRBJ2-3; size: NA; CDR3: CSSSLSTGASADTQYF; DNA: TGTTCCAGCAGCTTGAGTACAGGCGCCTCCGCAGATACGCAGTATTTT
V: TRBV7-2; D: NA; J: TRBJ2-1; size: NA; CDR3: CASSLQAQISYNEQFF; DNA: TGTGCCAGCAGCTTACAGGCGCAAATCTCCTACAATGAGCAGTTCTTC
V: TRBV19; D: NA; J: TRBJ1-5; size: NA; CDR3: CASSIEGRLPIKPQHF; DNA: TGTGCCAGTAGTATCGAGGGGAGGCTCCCAATCAAGCCCCAGCATTTT
V: TRBV5-4; D: NA; J: TRBJ1-2; size: NA; CDR3: CASHGSAREGYTF; DNA: TGTGCCAGCCATGGGTCCGCCCGGGAAGGCTACACCTTC
V: TRBV7-2; D: TRBD2; J: TRBJ2-4; size: NA; CDR3: CASSLNAGGRGKNIQYF; DNA: TGTGCCAGCAGCTTAAACGCGGGAGGGCGAGGCAAAAACATTCAGTACTTC
V: TRBV5-1; D: NA; J: TRBJ1-2; size: NA; CDR3: CASSLAGIYGYTF; DNA: TGCGCCAGCAGCTTGGCAGGGATCTATGGCTACACCTTC
V: TRBV13; D: TRBD1; J: TRBJ2-3; size: NA; CDR3: CASSARDRGYPDTQYF; DNA: TGTGCCAGCAGCGCTCGGGACAGGGGGTATCCAGATACGCAGTATTTT
V: TRBV19; D: NA; J: TRBJ2-5; size: NA; CDR3: CASSLGRGKETQYF; DNA: TGTGCCAGTAGTCTCGGGCGGGGAAAAGAGACCCAGTACTTC
V: TRBV5-1; D: TRBD2; J: TRBJ2-3; size: NA; CDR3: CASSTRTSGSTDTRYF; DNA: TGCGCCAGCAGCACGAGGACTAGCGGGAGCACAGATACGCGGTATTTT
V: TRBV19; D: NA; J: TRBJ2-2; size: NA; CDR3: CASSTGLLNTGELFF; DNA: TGTGCCAGTAGTACTGGACTCCTTAACACCGGGGAGCTGTTTTTT
V: TRBV7-9; D: NA; J: TRBJ2-7; size: few; CDR3: CASSGRGGNEQYF; DNA: TGTGCCAGCAGCGGCAGGGGAGGGAACGAGCAGTACTTC
V: TRBV11-3; D: NA; J: TRBJ1-2; size: NA; CDR3: CASSLEREGIGYTF; DNA: TGTGCCAGCAGCTTAGAACGGGAGGGGATTGGCTACACCTTC
V: TRBV29-1; D: NA; J: TRBJ1-2; size: NA; CDR3: CSFEGGLRGYTF; DNA: TGCAGCTTTGAGGGGGGTTTGAGAGGCTACACCTTC
V: TRBV28; D: NA; J: TRBJ2-7; size: NA; CDR3: CASSSLTRGVGYEQYF; DNA: TGTGCCAGCAGTTCCCTCACTAGAGGTGTGGGCTACGAGCAGTACTTC
V: TRBV7-9; D: TRBD2; J: TRBJ2-7; size: NA; CDR3: CSSSLTLSGSSDEQYF; DNA: TGTTCCAGCAGCTTAACCCTTAGCGGGAGTAGTGACGAGCAGTACTTC
V: TRBV28; D: NA; J: TRBJ2-1; size: NA; CDR3: CASSSLRMADKQFF; DNA: TGTGCCAGCAGTTCTCTGCGCATGGCGGATAAGCAGTTCTTC
V: TRBV19; D: TRBD2; J: TRBJ2-7; size: NA; CDR3: CASSILGLAGEDEQYF; DNA: TGTGCCAGTAGTATCCTCGGACTAGCGGGAGAAGACGAGCAGTACTTC
V: TRBV15; D: TRBD1; J: TRBJ2-1; size: NA; CDR3: CATSRDSNTGGSYNEQFF; DNA: TGTGCCACCAGCAGAGATTCCAATACAGGGGGAAGCTACAATGAGCAGTTCTTC
V: TRBV9; D: TRBD2; J: TRBJ2-7; size: NA; CDR3: CASSVAPLAGEEEQYF; DNA: TGTGCCAGCAGCGTAGCACCACTAGCGGGAGAGGAGGAGCAGTACTTC
V: TRBV2; D: NA; J: TRBJ1-1; size: NA; CDR3: CASTGPTENTEAFF; DNA: TGTGCCAGCACCGGACCGACAGAGAACACTGAAGCTTTCTTT
V: TRBV25-1; D: NA; J: TRBJ1-5; size: NA; CDR3: CASRGGTAQPQHF; DNA: TGTGCCAGCAGGGGGGGTACGGCCCAGCCCCAGCATTTT
V: TRBV6-1; D: NA; J: TRBJ1-3; size: NA; CDR3: CASSEDIRTAGENTIYF; DNA: TGTGCCAGCAGTGAAGATATCCGCACAGCCGGTGAAAACACCATATATTTT
V: TRBV10-2; D: NA; J: TRBJ1-1; size: few; CDR3: CASSSERVAEAFF; DNA: TGCGCCAGCAGTTCCGAGAGGGTAGCTGAAGCTTTCTTT
V: TRBV27; D: NA; J: TRBJ1-2; size: NA; CDR3: CASPFGGRYGYTF; DNA: TGTGCCAGCCCTTTCGGGGGGCGTTATGGCTACACCTTC
V: TRBV7-8; D: NA; J: TRBJ2-5; size: NA; CDR3: CASSFNTRGGETQYF; DNA: TGTGCCAGCAGCTTCAATACCAGGGGTGGGGAGACCCAGTACTTC
V: TRBV7-9; D: TRBD2; J: TRBJ2-1; size: NA; CDR3: CSSSPPSAGNGGSRFF; DNA: TGTTCCAGCAGCCCCCCCTCAGCGGGAAATGGCGGAAGTCGGTTCTTC
V: TRBV2; D: TRBD1; J: TRBJ2-6; size: NA; CDR3: CASSPHQGAGANVLTF; DNA: TGTGCCAGCAGTCCTCACCAGGGGGCTGGGGCCAACGTCCTGACTTTC
V: TRBV28; D: TRBD1; J: TRBJ1-2; size: NA; CDR3: CASRQGVDYGYTF; DNA: TGTGCCTCCCGACAGGGGGTGGACTATGGCTACACCTTC
V: TRBV5-5; D: NA; J: TRBJ2-1; size: few; CDR3: CASSSLADSYNEQFF; DNA: TGTGCCAGCAGCTCCTTGGCGGACTCCTACAATGAGCAGTTCTTC
V: TRBV6-5; D: TRBD1; J: TRBJ1-5; size: NA; CDR3: CASSSLKQGAEQPQHF; DNA: TGTGCCAGCAGTTCTCTTAAACAGGGGGCCGAACAGCCCCAGCATTTT
V: TRBV2; D: NA; J: TRBJ2-7; size: NA; CDR3: CASSEGAGGYEQYF; DNA: TGTGCCAGCAGTGAAGGGGCTGGAGGCTACGAGCAGTACTTC
V: TRBV18; D: NA; J: TRBJ2-2; size: NA; CDR3: CASSPPRNTGELFF; DNA: TGTGCCAGCTCACCACCGAGGAACACCGGGGAGCTGTTTTTT
V: TRBV7-3; D: NA; J: TRBJ2-2; size: NA; CDR3: CASSETGTGELFF; DNA: TGTGCCAGCAGTGAAACCGGGACCGGGGAGCTGTTTTTT
V: TRBV11-2; D: TRBD2; J: TRBJ2-7; size: NA; CDR3: CASSLGLAGGRPTYEQYF; DNA: TGTGCCAGCAGCCTCGGACTAGCGGGAGGGAGACCTACCTACGAGCAGTACTTC
V: TRBV7-2; D: TRBD1; J: TRBJ1-4; size: NA; CDR3: CASSPQGAGEKLFF; DNA: TGTGCCAGCAGCCCACAGGGGGCGGGTGAAAAACTGTTTTTT
V: TRBV10-3; D: TRBD2; J: TRBJ2-7; size: once; CDR3: CAINGAGSSYEQYF; DNA: TGTGCCATCAACGGAGCGGGGAGCTCCTACGAGCAGTACTTC
V: TRBV5-1; D: TRBD2; J: TRBJ2-7; size: once; CDR3: CASSLEGGPNEQYF; DNA: TGCGCCAGCAGCTTGGAGGGAGGGCCCAACGAGCAGTACTTC
V: TRBV19; D: NA; J: TRBJ1-3; size: NA; CDR3: CASIQGSGNTIYF; DNA: TGTGCCAGTATTCAGGGGTCTGGAAACACCATATATTTT
V: TRBV19; D: TRBD1; J: TRBJ1-4; size: NA; CDR3: CASTTGGITNEKLFF; DNA: TGTGCCAGTACCACAGGGGGCATAACTAATGAAAAACTGTTTTTT
V: TRBV12-1; D: NA; J: TRBJ1-1; size: NA; CDR3: CASSFAGRRRTEAFF; DNA: TGTGCCAGCAGCTTTGCAGGGAGGAGGAGAACTGAAGCTTTCTTT
V: TRBV7-2; D: TRBD1; J: TRBJ1-2; size: few; CDR3: CASSLAGGRGYTF; DNA: TGTGCCAGCAGCTTAGCAGGGGGCCGTGGCTACACCTTC
V: TRBV19; D: TRBD2; J: TRBJ2-7; size: NA; CDR3: CVSSGSGPKSYEQYF; DNA: TGTGTCAGTAGTGGTAGCGGGCCAAAATCCTACGAGCAGTACTTC
V: TRBV30; D: TRBD1; J: TRBJ1-5; size: few; CDR3: CAWRGQGSNQPQHF; DNA: TGTGCCTGGAGGGGACAGGGAAGCAATCAGCCCCAGCATTTT